Shown below are 18 T cell receptor beta chains from a single sample sequenced in a study of T cells in Graves' hyperthyroidism and ophthalmopathy. Researchers amplified the TCR beta CDR3 regions from RNA transcripts. Researchers ran a first-round RT-PCR on the TCR CDR3 using the HTBI primer set. From the multiplex PCR reads, TCRdb called clonotypes with MiXCR, one entry per CDR3 protein. The sample includes 250,000 to 350,000 distinct CDR3 sequences, about a sixth of them seen just once. The sample was blood. All receptors come from a woman between 55 and 75 years old with Graves' ophthalmopathy.

This clonotype was seen repeatedly, ten times or more. The rearrangement links TRBV9 to TRBJ2-7; TRBD1 is a possible D gene (7 bases). CDR1 SGDLS and CDR2 YYNGEE come from the germline V gene. The length of the CDR3 is 14 residues. The V and J ends lost 0 bases and 6 bases respectively, with 13 bases between them. The CDR3 coding sequence is TGTGCCAGCAGCGTAGTGCCAGGGGGGATCGAGCAGTACTTC. Its translation is CASSVVPGGIEQYF.

This clonotype was recorded a few times. The chain uses TRBV20-1 and TRBJ2-1; 8 bases line up with TRBD2. CDR1 is DFQATT, CDR2 SNEGSKA, per germline (reference sequence). J gave up 1 base and V 0 bases, and 5 bases lay outside the gene matches. The CDR3 runs 16 residues. The CDR3 nucleotides read TGCAGTGCTAGAGATGCGGGGGGTACATCCTACAATGAGCAGTTCTTC. It specifies CSARDAGGTSYNEQFF.

This clonotype was seen ten or more times. This chain connects TRBV11-2 to TRBJ2-2; TRBD2 might be the D (7 bases). This CDR3 spans 15 amino acids. V gave up 7 bases and J gave up 5 bases, with 17 bases separating them. The germline CDR1 and CDR2 sequences are SGHAT and FQNNGV. The CDR3 DNA is TGTGCCAGCAACAACCGGGGGGCTTGGACCGGGGAGCTGTTTTTT. This gives the protein CASNNRGAWTGELFF.

This chain links TRBV12-3 or TRBV12-4 with TRBJ2-7; 14 nucleotides match TRBD2. With 6 bases clipped from V and 4 bases from J, the junction kept 5 bases outside the gene matches. CDR3 length equals 15 residues. Here the CDR3 reads CASRLGTSGSYEQYF. CDR3 nucleotides: TGTGCCAGCAGGCTAGGGACTAGCGGGAGTTACGAGCAGTACTTC.

This clonotype was picked up a small number of times. This chain connects TRBV20-1 to TRBJ2-3, with D unresolved. Trimming left V 4 bases short and J 7 bases short, with 15 bases between. The length of the CDR3 is 13 residues. The germline V gene encodes CDR1 DFQATT and CDR2 SNEGSKA (reference sequence). The CDR3 DNA reads as TGCAGTGCTAAGGAGCAGGTGCCATATACGCAGTATTTT. This codes for CSAKEQVPYTQYF.

This clonotype was counted many times. CDR3 protein: CSGAVMENNYGYTF. The CDR3 DNA reads as TGCAGCGGGGCGGTAATGGAGAACAACTATGGCTACACCTTC. The chain has TRBV29-1 and TRBJ1-2; no clear D gene. The CDR3 totals 14 residues. Germline-derived CDR1 and CDR2 are SQVTM and ANQGSEA. Trimming removed 7 bases from V and 2 bases from J, with 17 bases in between. The whole variable domain, remainder taken from reference TRBV29-1 and TRBJ1-2, is SAVISQKPSRDICQRGTSLTIQCQVDSQVTMMFWYRQQPGQSLTLIATANQGSEATYESGFVIDKFPISRPNLTFSTLTVSNMSPEDSSIYLCSGAVMENNYGYTFGSGTRLTVV.

The table lists this clonotype with many counts. V gene TRBV7-9 combines with J gene TRBJ2-5; D tentatively reads TRBD1 or TRBD2 (5 bases each). Germline V gene lookup returns CDR1 SEHNR and CDR2 FQNEAQ (reference sequence). The CDR3 is 20 amino acids. Between the trimmed V and J ends, which lost 6 bases and 0 bases, there was a span of 29 bases. CDR3 sequence (DNA): TGTGCCAGCAGATCCGCATCCGGGACCGCGATTCGGCGAAACCAAGAGACCCAGTACTTC. This codes for CASRSASGTAIRRNQETQYF. Full variable domain (outside the CDR3, taken from reference TRBV7-9 and TRBJ2-5): DTGVSQNPRHKITKRGQNVTFRCDPISEHNRLYWYRQTLGQGPEFLTYFQNEAQLEKSRLLSDRFSAERPKGSFSTLEIQRTEQGDSAMYLCASRSASGTAIRRNQETQYFGPGTRLLVL.

This clonotype appeared many times. The J gene is TRBJ2-7, the V gene TRBV7-2, with D possibly being TRBD1 or TRBD2 (6 bases each). The germline V gene has CDR1 SGHTA and CDR2 FQGNSA. This CDR3 spans 14 amino acids. V lost 5 bases and J 1 base, leaving 12 bases between the germline ends. The CDR3 loop reads CASSPSGASYEQYF. For the CDR3, the DNA is TGTGCCAGCAGCCCCTCGGGGGCTTCCTACGAGCAGTACTTC. Full variable domain (outside the CDR3, taken from reference TRBV7-2 and TRBJ2-7): GAGVSQSPSNKVTEKGKDVELRCDPISGHTALYWYRQSLGQGLEFLIYFQGNSAPDKSGLPSDRFSAERTGGSVSTLTIQRTQQEDSAVYLCASSPSGASYEQYFGPGTRLTVT.

The chain joins TRBV27 to TRBJ2-7; D is unresolved. The germline V and J ends were trimmed by 1 base and 9 bases, with 10 bases remaining between them. Germline assignment: CDR1 MNHEY and CDR2 SMNVEV (reference sequence). The CDR3 length is 12 residues. CDR3 coding DNA: TGTGCCAGCAGTTTATTAAACGGGCGGCAGTACTTC. Protein: CASSLLNGRQYF.

This clonotype was detected only a few times. The J gene is TRBJ2-7, the V gene TRBV18; 8 nucleotides agree with TRBD1. The germline gives CDR1 KGHSH, CDR2 LQKENI. Trimming took 2 bases from V and 0 from J; bases not matched to a gene: 6. This CDR3 contains 16 residues. CDR3 loop: CASSPVRTGNSYEQYF. The CDR3 region has the DNA TGTGCCAGCTCACCAGTCAGGACAGGGAACTCCTACGAGCAGTACTTC.

The CDR3 sequence is CASSRTGGLTRNGYTF. The CDR3, as DNA: TGCGCCAGCAGCAGGACAGGGGGCTTGACCAGGAATGGCTACACCTTC. The V gene is TRBV5-1, the J gene TRBJ1-2; 11 bases agree with TRBD1. Germline V gene sequence: CDR1 SGHRS, CDR2 YFSETQ. This CDR3 is built from 16 residues. V trimming: 4 bases; J trimming: 6 bases; junction bases outside the gene matches: 11.

This clonotype was counted at least ten times. V usage is TRBV29-1 and J usage is TRBJ1-5, with D possibly being TRBD1 (6 bases). This CDR3 has 12 residues. Trimming took off 5 bases at V and 5 bases at J, with 10 bases between the two ends. Looked up from germline, CDR1 is SQVTM and CDR2 is ANQGSEA. The CDR3 sequence: CSVSTGYQPQHF. The CDR3 coding sequence is TGCAGCGTTTCGACAGGTTATCAGCCCCAGCATTTT.

This clonotype was observed many times. The chain is built from TRBV6-1 and TRBJ2-7; 14 bases map to TRBD2. V shed 0 bases and J 3 bases; nucleotides not matched to a gene: 7. Germline CDR1 reads MNHNS; CDR2 reads SASEGT. This CDR3 comprises 18 residues. The CDR3 loop reads CASSEAGTSGRFIYEQYF. CDR3 DNA: TGTGCCAGCAGTGAAGCGGGGACTAGCGGGAGATTCATCTACGAGCAGTACTTC.

This clonotype was recorded a few times. The genes are TRBV29-1 and TRBJ2-5; maybe TRBD2 (7 bases). CDR1 and CDR2 (germline): SQVTM, ANQGSEA. Trimming shortened V by 3 bases and J by 5 bases, and 13 bases separated the two germline ends. The CDR3 consists of 13 residues. CDR3 DNA: TGCAGCGTTGAGCGGGGGCGCTTGGAGACCCAGTACTTC. It encodes CSVERGRLETQYF.

This clonotype turned up a few times. The chain couples TRBV25-1 to TRBJ2-5, with a tentative D call TRBD2 (6 bases). CDR1 MGHDK and CDR2 SYGVNS come from the germline V gene. The CDR3 length is 14 residues. The V end was cut by 1 base, the J end by 5 bases, with 11 bases between. The DNA for the CDR3 is TGTGCCAGCAGTGAATCCGGGGGAACGGAGACCCAGTACTTC. Translation: CASSESGGTETQYF. Combining the CDR3 with reference TRBV25-1 and TRBJ2-5 gives the whole variable domain EADIYQTPRYLVIGTGKKITLECSQTMGHDKMYWYQQDPGMELHLIHYSYGVNSTEKGDLSSESTVSRIRTEHFPLTLESARPSHTSQYLCASSESGGTETQYFGPGTRLLVL.

This clonotype was counted many times. This chain joins TRBV7-8 and TRBJ2-5, with D tentatively TRBD2 (6 bases). The V and J ends lost 7 bases and 5 bases respectively, with 11 bases between them. From germline, CDR1 is SGHVS and CDR2 FQNEAQ. CDR3 length equals 12 residues. The CDR3 DNA reads TGTGCCAGCAAGGCGGGGTACGAGACCCAGTACTTC. Its protein is CASKAGYETQYF.

The chain carries TRBV27 and TRBJ2-6, with D unclear. The CDR3 contains 14 residues. Trimming took 4 bases from V and 6 from J, leaving 10 bases between them. The germline gives CDR1 MNHEY, CDR2 SMNVEV (reference sequence). CDR3 DNA: TGTGCCAGCAGTTCGCCCCCTATGGCCAACGTCCTGACTTTC. It yields the protein CASSSPPMANVLTF.

This clonotype was recorded at least ten times. The gene calls are TRBV2 and TRBJ1-2; D not certain. CDR3 length equals 14 residues. V lost 6 bases, J lost 0 bases, and 11 bases lay in between. In germline, CDR1 is SNHLY, CDR2 FYNNEI. CDR3 DNA sequence: TGTGCCAGCAGAACAGAGCTCACTAACTATGGCTACACCTTC. Translated, it gives CASRTELTNYGYTF.